One sample yielded the 28 T cell receptor beta chains listed below, sequenced in a study of cytomegalovirus exposure and HLA in healthy donors. PCR primers comprised 60 Vbeta and 13 Jbeta primers. Sequencing used immunoSEQ multiplex PCR; TCRdb keeps in-frame clones, though not all of them. The sample has 100,000 to 150,000 clones, roughly 80% seen once. Specimen: PBMCs. Receptors were obtained from a boy younger than 18 in good health and CMV-seronegative.

The genes are TRBV4-1 and TRBJ2-1; 7 bases are a match to TRBD2. The CDR3 runs to 16 residues. Looked up from germline, CDR1 is MGHRA and CDR2 is YSYEKL. With V trimmed by 4 bases and J by 8 bases, 14 bases remained unmatched. CDR3 in DNA: TGCGCCAGCAGCCCAGGCGGGGTCGGCGGGAGTGATGAGCAGTTCTTC. This sequence encodes CASSPGGVGGSDEQFF.

V usage is TRBV6-5 and J usage is TRBJ2-7; D is uncertain. The CDR3 totals 11 residues. V gave up 2 bases and J gave up 5 bases, with 4 bases separating them. Germline loops: CDR1 MNHEY, CDR2 SVGAGI. CDR3 amino acids: CASSYRDEQYF. The DNA of the CDR3 is TGTGCCAGCAGTTACCGGGACGAGCAGTACTTC.

This clone was found once. The rearrangement uses TRBV9 and TRBJ2-2, with 7 nucleotides matching TRBD2. V shed 2 bases and J 5 bases; nucleotides not matched to a gene: 12. Germline CDR1 reads SGDLS; CDR2 reads YYNGEE. CDR3 length: 17 residues. The CDR3 loop is CASSVGQGAGVTGELFF. For the CDR3, the DNA is TGTGCCAGCAGCGTCGGGCAAGGGGCGGGAGTTACCGGGGAGCTGTTTTTT.

The CDR3 loop reads CASSQVRTTNEKLFF. CDR3 nucleotide sequence: TGTGCCAGCAGCCAAGTGCGGACAACTAATGAAAAACTGTTTTTT. The chain uses TRBV14 and TRBJ1-4; no reliable D call. The germline V and J ends were trimmed by 1 base and 0 bases, with 6 bases remaining between them. This CDR3 has 15 residues. Germline V gives CDR1 SGHDN, CDR2 FVKESK.

The genes are TRBV30 and TRBJ1-1; 7 bases map to TRBD1. The CDR3 is made up of 14 amino acids. From germline, CDR1 is GTSNPN and CDR2 SVGIG (reference sequence). V was pared by 3 bases and J by 6 bases, with 10 bases of the junction left unmatched. CDR3 sequence reads: CAWRPRGRRAEAFF. CDR3 DNA: TGTGCCTGGAGACCTAGGGGGCGTAGGGCTGAAGCTTTCTTT. Full variable domain (outside the CDR3, taken from reference TRBV30 and TRBJ1-1): SQTIHQWPATLVQPVGSPLSLECTVEGTSNPNLYWYRQAAGRGLQLLFYSVGIGQISSEVPQNLSASRPQDRQFILSSKKLLLSDSGFYLCAWRPRGRRAEAFFGQGTRLTVV.

This chain connects TRBV14 to TRBJ2-7; D unclear. The germline gives CDR1 SGHDN, CDR2 FVKESK. This CDR3 spans 13 amino acids. Between the trimmed V and J ends, which lost 0 bases and 0 bases, there was a span of 3 bases. CDR3 sequence: CASSQDSSYEQYF. In nucleotides, the CDR3 is TGTGCCAGCAGCCAAGATAGCTCCTACGAGCAGTACTTC.

This chain joins TRBV27 and TRBJ2-2; D is ambiguous. CDR1 and CDR2 from the germline V gene are MNHEY and SMNVEV (reference sequence). Trimming stripped 3 bases from V and 5 bases from J, with 10 bases between. The CDR3 length is 14 residues. CDR3 sequence: CASSLGLQTGELFF. CDR3 DNA sequence: TGTGCCAGCAGTTTGGGCCTACAAACCGGGGAGCTGTTTTTT.

The chain recombines TRBV9 with TRBJ2-5, with D maybe TRBD1 (6 bases). Trimming removed 3 bases from V and 5 bases from J, with 17 bases in between. The CDR3 runs 15 residues. CDR1 and CDR2 (germline): SGDLS, YYNGEE. DNA for the CDR3: TGTGCCAGCAGCGCCAGCACAGGGACGTTGGAGACCCAGTACTTC. This sequence encodes CASSASTGTLETQYF.

The rearrangement links TRBV6-6 to TRBJ2-1; TRBD2 matches 10 bases. Trimming took 7 bases from V and 4 from J; bases not matched to a gene: 7. CDR3 length equals 15 residues. Germline V CDR1 and CDR2: MNHNY, SVGAGI (reference sequence). The CDR3 bases are TGTGCCAGCATACCAGCGGGAGGGCCGTACAATGAGCAGTTCTTC. Its protein product is CASIPAGGPYNEQFF.

This chain connects TRBV4-2 to TRBJ2-3; D is possibly TRBD2 (6 bases). Trimming pared 7 bases from V and 5 bases from J, leaving 22 bases between. This CDR3 spans 16 amino acids. Germline-derived CDR1 and CDR2 are LGHNA and YNFKEQ. The CDR3 is CASTPGGTGDRDTQYF. The CDR3 DNA reads as TGTGCCAGCACCCCAGGCGGGACGGGAGATAGAGATACGCAGTATTTT.

This clone came up a few times. The rearrangement joins TRBV19 to TRBJ2-7, with D perhaps matching TRBD2 (7 bases). The CDR3 spans 15 residues. V lost 6 bases and J 3 bases, leaving 18 bases between the germline ends. In germline, CDR1 is LNHDA, CDR2 SQIVND (reference sequence). CDR3 sequence reads: CASSPRGGSVYEQYF. The CDR3 DNA reads TGTGCCAGTAGCCCCAGGGGCGGGAGCGTCTACGAGCAGTACTTC.

This rearrangement joins TRBV6-1 to TRBJ1-5; 10 bases align to TRBD1. Trimming cost V 4 bases and J 4 bases; bases outside gene matches: 4. This CDR3 is 15 amino acids long. Germline lookup yields CDR1 MNHNS and CDR2 SASEGT. CDR3 in DNA: TGTGCCAGCAGTGGACAGGGGGCAATGAATCAGCCCCAGCATTTT. It specifies CASSGQGAMNQPQHF.

This clone was detected only once. The chain recombines TRBV5-1 with TRBJ1-4, with D unresolved. CDR3 length equals 14 residues. The germline V gene encodes CDR1 SGHRS and CDR2 YFSETQ. With 2 bases removed from V and 8 bases from J, the gap between germline ends came to 13 bases. The CDR3 region has the DNA TGCGCCAGCAGCTTACCGGACCGGGGAGAAAAACTGTTTTTT. Translation gives CASSLPDRGEKLFF.

The chain has TRBV30 and TRBJ2-3; 13 bases are a match to TRBD2. With V trimmed by 3 bases and J by 2 bases, 2 bases remained unmatched. Germline CDR1 is GTSNPN and CDR2 is SVGIG (reference sequence). The CDR3 consists of 15 residues. CDR3 protein: CAWSGLAGATDTQYF. DNA for the CDR3: TGTGCCTGGAGCGGACTAGCGGGGGCCACAGATACGCAGTATTTT.

The chain links TRBV30 to TRBJ1-6; 7 bases align to TRBD1. The V and J ends lost 7 bases and 4 bases, in that order; junction bases with no gene match: 10. The CDR3 extends over 15 amino acids. Looked up from germline, CDR1 is GTSNPN and CDR2 is SVGIG (reference sequence). CDR3 DNA: TGTGCCTCGTCCCAGGGACAGAAGTATAATTCACCCCTCCACTTT. Translation: CASSQGQKYNSPLHF.

To note about this clone: This may arise from a read error, as a much more abundant clone is one base away. This chain links TRBV4-1 with TRBJ1-1; D possibly corresponds to TRBD1 (6 bases). CDR1 MGHRA and CDR2 YSYEKL come from the germline V gene. This CDR3 is built from 15 residues. Trimming shortened V by 2 bases and J by 4 bases, and 14 bases separated the two germline ends. The CDR3 DNA reads as TGCGCCAGCAGCCAAAAACAGGGAGGGGGCACTGAAGCTTTCTTT. Its translation is CASSQKQGGGTEAFF.

This clone was observed a few times. The chain employs TRBV29-1 and TRBJ2-2, with TRBD1 as a possible D gene (6 bases). V was cut by 2 bases and J by 5 bases, with 15 bases left in between. CDR3 length: 15 amino acids. The germline V gene encodes CDR1 SQVTM and CDR2 ANQGSEA. For the CDR3, the DNA is TGCAGCGTTGAACCCCATGGGGGACATACCGGGGAGCTGTTTTTT. This encodes CSVEPHGGHTGELFF.

This clone showed up just once. This chain links TRBV5-1 with TRBJ2-7; 14 positions match TRBD2. Germline lookup yields CDR1 SGHRS and CDR2 YFSETQ. The CDR3 has 17 amino acids. Unmatched junction bases numbered 6, after V lost 0 bases and J lost 4 bases. This CDR3 is CASSLAGTSGSLYEQYF. For the CDR3, the DNA is TGCGCCAGCAGCTTGGCCGGGACTAGCGGGAGTCTGTACGAGCAGTACTTC.

The gene calls are TRBV27 and TRBJ1-5; TRBD1 matches 9 bases. Germline V gene lookup returns CDR1 MNHEY and CDR2 SMNVEV (reference sequence). V dropped 5 bases and J dropped 6; count of bases not matched to a gene: 8. The CDR3 consists of 15 residues. The CDR3 DNA follows: TGTGCCAGCAGTCCCCTCGACAGGGGGGTTCAGCCCCAGCATTTT. This gives the protein CASSPLDRGVQPQHF.

The rearrangement uses TRBV18 and TRBJ2-1; 8 bases fit TRBD1. CDR1 is KGHSH, CDR2 LQKENI, per germline. The ends lost 2 bases at V and 8 bases at J; junction bases unmatched: 2. This CDR3 region has 13 residues. The CDR3 sequence: CASSPGQGDEQFF. The CDR3 DNA reads as TGTGCCAGCTCACCAGGACAGGGCGATGAGCAGTTCTTC. Based on the CDR3 plus reference TRBV18 and TRBJ2-1, the full variable domain is NAGVMQNPRHLVRRRGQEARLRCSPMKGHSHVYWYRQLPEEGLKFMVYLQKENIIDESGMPKERFSAEFPKEGPSILRIQQVVRGDSAAYFCASSPGQGDEQFFGPGTRLTVL.

A few counts support this clone. The rearrangement links TRBV5-1 to TRBJ2-2; D is ambiguous. The V gene's germline CDR1 is SGHRS and CDR2 YFSETQ. Trimming stripped 1 base from V and 3 bases from J, with 7 bases between. There are 14 residues in the CDR3. This CDR3 reads CASSLIYYTGELFF. The CDR3 DNA is TGCGCCAGCAGCTTGATCTATTACACCGGGGAGCTGTTTTTT.

V is TRBV5-4 and J is TRBJ2-1; 11 bases agree with TRBD1. The CDR3 is 14 amino acids. V was pared by 5 bases and J by 7 bases, with 5 bases of the junction left unmatched. Germline CDR1 SGHNT, CDR2 YYREEE (reference sequence). The CDR3 reads CASSLGQGENEQFF. The CDR3 nucleotides read TGTGCCAGCAGTCTGGGACAGGGGGAGAATGAGCAGTTCTTC.

The sample holds a few counts of this clone. CDR3 residues: CASSTQWGQTEAFF. Here the CDR3 DNA reads TGTGCCAGCAGCACCCAGTGGGGGCAGACTGAAGCTTTCTTT. This chain links TRBV7-8 with TRBJ1-1; a possible D gene is TRBD1 (6 bases). The V gene's germline CDR1 is SGHVS and CDR2 FQNEAQ. V lost 5 bases to trimming and J lost 5 bases, with 15 bases between them. The CDR3 covers 14 residues.

V and J are TRBV7-9 and TRBJ2-7; TRBD2 matches 8 bases. After removal of 6 bases from V and 1 base from J, the junction contained 8 bases not matched to a gene. Germline assignment: CDR1 SEHNR and CDR2 FQNEAQ (reference sequence). The CDR3 covers 15 residues. The CDR3, as DNA: TGTGCCAGCAGTCCAAGAGCGGGAGTATCCTACGAGCAGTACTTC. This gives the protein CASSPRAGVSYEQYF.

This chain uses TRBV14 with TRBJ1-2; 7 nucleotides align to TRBD1. In germline, CDR1 is SGHDN, CDR2 FVKESK. The CDR3 consists of 15 residues. J was trimmed by 5 bases and V by 2 bases; bases with no gene match: 8. CDR3 region: CASSQNRQGPYGYTF. The CDR3 bases are TGTGCCAGCAGCCAAAATCGACAGGGCCCATATGGCTACACCTTC.

J is TRBJ2-1 and V is TRBV27; 8 positions agree with TRBD2. Germline assignment: CDR1 MNHEY and CDR2 SMNVEV (reference sequence). CDR3 length: 15 residues. V was pared by 2 bases and J by 3 bases, with 3 bases of the junction left unmatched. As DNA, the CDR3 is TGTGCCAGCAGTTTAAACGCGGGAGGCTACAATGAGCAGTTCTTC. Translated, it gives CASSLNAGGYNEQFF.

CDR3 in amino acids: CASDRGTRGYNSPLHF. DNA of the CDR3: TGTGCGTCAGACAGGGGCACCAGGGGATATAATTCACCCCTCCACTTT. This rearrangement joins TRBV30 to TRBJ1-6, with 8 bases lining up with TRBD1. Looked up from germline, CDR1 is GTSNPN and CDR2 is SVGIG (reference sequence). This CDR3 contains 16 residues.

This rearrangement joins TRBV6-5 to TRBJ1-1; no clear D gene. V was trimmed by 2 bases and J by 5 bases, leaving 6 bases between them. The germline gives CDR1 MNHEY, CDR2 SVGAGI. CDR3 length: 12 amino acids. CDR3 sequence: CASSYAGTEAFF. CDR3 DNA sequence: TGTGCCAGCAGTTACGCGGGGACTGAAGCTTTCTTT.